Included here is one TCR beta chain sequence, with context. The record originates from a study of blood T cell repertoires in COVID-19. The method was immunoSEQ multiplex PCR; TCRdb's version includes in-frame clones alone and lacks a portion of them. The sample contains about 140,000 clones, over 75% of which appear only once. Sequenced sample: PBMCs or T cells enriched from blood (not recorded which). The TCR comes from a man aged 50-60 years in a cohort exposed to, infected with or recovered from COVID-19 (not recorded which).

The CDR3 region is CATSRGSGGQETQYF. The CDR3 DNA is TGTGCCACCAGCAGAGGGTCAGGGGGCCAAGAGACCCAGTACTTC. The chain has TRBV15 and TRBJ2-5; TRBD1 agrees at 7 bases. The V segment lost 1 base and the J segment 1 base; nucleotides outside the gene matches: 3. The germline V gene has CDR1 LNHNV and CDR2 YYDKDF (reference sequence). There are 15 residues in the CDR3.